Listed here are 27 T cell receptor beta chains from one sample, sequenced in a study of OX40 agonist ivuxolimab in advanced cancers. The library was generated by the immunoSEQ multiplex PCR assay. The table was pulled from immuneACCESS by TCRdb, which kept in-frame rearrangements only. Such tables lose some clones; where checked, under half of the loss comes from unresolved V genes, and the rest has no known cause. The sample table holds around 41,000 clones, of which more than 70% were seen once. Jointly, the top ten make up around 13% of the sample. Sample: CD4+ or CD8+ T cells sorted from blood, taken in a trial of the OX40 agonist ivuxolimab. Receptor source: an adult with an advanced solid tumor such as melanoma, head and neck, liver or kidney cancer.

The V call is TRBV6-1, the J call TRBJ1-4; D call uncertain. The CDR3 covers 15 residues. Per the germline V gene, CDR1 is MNHNS and CDR2 is SASEGT. Between the trimmed V and J ends, which lost 1 base and 3 bases, there was a span of 9 bases. CDR3 nucleotide sequence: TGTGCCAGCAGTGAAGTTAATGTCCCTAATGAAAAACTGTTTTTT. Translated, it gives CASSEVNVPNEKLFF.

The V and J genes are TRBV11-2 and TRBJ2-3; D is unresolved. V lost 2 bases to trimming and J lost 6 bases, with 15 bases between them. Germline V gives CDR1 SGHAT, CDR2 FQNNGV. The CDR3 is made up of 15 amino acids. CDR3 amino acids: CASSLRYSAQDTQYF. DNA for the CDR3: TGTGCCAGCAGCTTACGGTACAGTGCTCAGGATACGCAGTATTTT.

This clone was detected ten times or more. The chain is built from TRBV4-1 and TRBJ2-5; the D is unclear. V was pared by 0 bases and J by 3 bases, with 11 bases between. The germline CDR1 and CDR2 sequences are MGHRA and YSYEKL. The CDR3 spans 15 residues. CDR3: CASSQDQTAKETQYF. CDR3 bases: TGCGCCAGCAGCCAAGATCAAACAGCAAAAGAGACCCAGTACTTC.

This clone was seen once. The V call is TRBV5-1, the J call TRBJ2-1, with 12 positions matching TRBD2. The germline CDR1 and CDR2 sequences are SGHRS and YFSETQ. J gave up 1 base and V 0 bases, and 8 bases lay outside the gene matches. The CDR3 runs 19 residues. DNA of the CDR3: TGCGCCAGCAGCTTGGGGGGGACTAGCGGGTTTTATTCCTACAATGAGCAGTTCTTC. Translated: CASSLGGTSGFYSYNEQFF.

The V gene is TRBV27, the J gene TRBJ2-5; tentatively, D is TRBD1 (5 bases). Germline V gene lookup returns CDR1 MNHEY and CDR2 SMNVEV (reference sequence). The CDR3 runs 14 residues. V lost 1 base to trimming and J lost 3 bases, with 9 bases between them. The CDR3 nucleotides read TGTGCCAGCAGTTTATTCGCCAGGGAAGAGACCCAGTACTTC. Amino acids: CASSLFAREETQYF.

In its sample, this clone was seen once. J is TRBJ1-2 and V is TRBV6-1; no firm D call. The germline gives CDR1 MNHNS, CDR2 SASEGT. The CDR3 covers 15 residues. V lost 2 bases to trimming and J lost 4 bases, with 14 bases between them. The CDR3 protein is CASSEFAGDGYGYTF. CDR3 sequence (DNA): TGTGCCAGCAGTGAATTCGCAGGCGATGGCTATGGCTACACCTTC.

The chain combines TRBV6-5 with TRBJ1-1, with D possibly being TRBD1 (5 bases). The V end was cut by 6 bases, the J end by 1 base, with 12 bases between. Per germline, CDR1 MNHEY and CDR2 SVGAGI. This CDR3 contains 14 residues. The CDR3 spells CASRAGGGNTEAFF. In DNA form, the CDR3 reads TGTGCCAGCAGGGCCGGGGGAGGGAACACTGAAGCTTTCTTT.

The V gene is TRBV7-8, the J gene TRBJ1-1; D is possibly TRBD1 (5 bases). Germline loops: CDR1 SGHVS, CDR2 FQNEAQ. The CDR3 consists of 16 residues. The V gene lost 5 bases and the J gene lost 2 bases, with 18 bases spanning the gap. The chain's CDR3 is CASSPDRRGGNTEAFF. CDR3 in DNA: TGTGCCAGCAGCCCCGACCGACGTGGGGGTAACACTGAAGCTTTCTTT.

By its share, this clone is large (0.1 to 1%). The same CDR3 also results from other DNA sequences found in this sample. This chain joins TRBV6-5 and TRBJ1-5; no reliable D call. Trimming left V 0 bases short and J 0 bases short, with 6 bases between. Germline V gene lookup returns CDR1 MNHEY and CDR2 SVGAGI. The CDR3 contains 15 residues. The CDR3: CASSYSGGSNQPQHF. The CDR3 coding sequence is TGTGCCAGCAGTTACTCGGGAGGTAGCAATCAGCCCCAGCATTTT.

This clone was observed a handful of times. The V call is TRBV7-6, the J call TRBJ1-1, with D possibly being TRBD1 (5 bases). The germline V gene has CDR1 SGHVS and CDR2 FNYEAQ. The CDR3 runs to 16 residues. V lost 0 bases to trimming and J lost 1 base, with 12 bases between them. The CDR3 here is CASSLASWDGNTEAFF. As DNA, the CDR3 is TGTGCCAGCAGCTTAGCTTCTTGGGACGGGAACACTGAAGCTTTCTTT. The full variable domain, completed using reference TRBV7-6 and TRBJ1-1, is GAGVSQSPRYKVTKRGQDVALRCDPISGHVSLYWYRQALGQGPEFLTYFNYEAQQDKSGLPNDRFSAERPEGSISTLTIQRTEQRDSAMYRCASSLASWDGNTEAFFGQGTRLTVV.

The chain uses TRBV30 and TRBJ2-5; D possibly matches TRBD1 or TRBD2 (5 bases each). The CDR3 totals 13 residues. CDR1 GTSNPN and CDR2 SVGIG come from the germline V gene (reference sequence). The V end was cut by 3 bases, the J end by 5 bases, with 13 bases between. The CDR3 sequence is CAWRRQGGETQYF. CDR3 nucleotides: TGTGCCTGGAGGAGGCAGGGCGGGGAGACCCAGTACTTC.

The chain carries TRBV28 and TRBJ1-4; 7 positions agree with TRBD1. The CDR3 length is 15 residues. Germline assignment: CDR1 MDHEN and CDR2 SYDVKM. V was clipped by 6 bases and J by 4 bases; unmatched bases: 8. CDR3 amino acids: CASSPDREDNEKLFF. The CDR3 region has the DNA TGTGCCAGCAGCCCCGACAGGGAAGATAATGAAAAACTGTTTTTT.

This chain links TRBV29-1 with TRBJ2-1; maybe TRBD1 (6 bases). The germline CDR1 and CDR2 sequences are SQVTM and ANQGSEA. The ends were cut back, 7 bases at V and 8 bases at J, with 21 bases in the middle. This CDR3 comprises 14 residues. The CDR3 DNA is TGCAGCGCTCACTACAGGGCCCTTAGAGATGAGCAGTTCTTC. Translating gives CSAHYRALRDEQFF.

CDR3 loop: CASSILPTPYEQYF. Written as DNA, the CDR3 is TGTGCCAGCAGTATTCTACCGACTCCCTACGAGCAGTACTTC. The V and J genes are TRBV27 and TRBJ2-7; D is unresolved. CDR1 is MNHEY and CDR2 is SMNVEV in the germline V gene (reference sequence). V was clipped by 5 bases and J by 2 bases, with 13 bases between them. The CDR3 is 14 amino acids.

V and J are TRBV5-5 and TRBJ2-3; maybe TRBD1 (6 bases). The CDR3 extends over 15 amino acids. The germline CDR1 and CDR2 sequences are SGHKS and YYEKEE (reference sequence). Trimming left V 0 bases short and J 4 bases short, with 12 bases between. The CDR3: CASSLETGPADTQYF. The DNA of the CDR3 is TGTGCCAGCAGCTTGGAAACAGGGCCCGCAGATACGCAGTATTTT.

This clone was detected only once. The V call is TRBV4-1, the J call TRBJ2-1; D gene unclear. The V gene's germline CDR1 is MGHRA and CDR2 YSYEKL. Trimming took off 0 bases at V and 10 bases at J, with 13 bases between the two ends. This CDR3 has 14 amino acids. CDR3 protein: CASSQDLRSEEQFF. The CDR3 DNA follows: TGCGCCAGCAGCCAAGATTTGAGAAGCGAGGAGCAGTTCTTC.

The gene calls are TRBV16 and TRBJ2-1; 16 positions agree with TRBD2. The junction had 11 bases not matched to a gene; V was cut back by 2 bases and J by 7 bases. Germline V gene data show CDR1 as KGHSY and CDR2 as FQNENV. The CDR3 totals 19 residues. The CDR3 here is CASSQVELGTSGRVNEQFF. CDR3 in DNA: TGTGCCAGCAGCCAAGTCGAATTGGGGACTAGCGGGAGGGTGAATGAGCAGTTCTTC.

This clone is medium-sized (0.01 to 0.1%). DNA for the CDR3: TGTGCCAGCAGCACGGAGGCGGGTTACACTGAAGCTTTCTTT. Encoded protein: CASSTEAGYTEAFF. V gene TRBV5-5 combines with J gene TRBJ1-1; D gene uncertain. The germline CDR1 and CDR2 sequences are SGHKS and YYEKEE (reference sequence). Trimming took off 4 bases at V and 3 bases at J, with 13 bases between the two ends. This CDR3 has 14 amino acids.

This chain connects TRBV19 to TRBJ1-3; no reliable D call. V was trimmed by 5 bases and J by 0 bases, leaving 17 bases between them. Per the germline V gene, CDR1 is LNHDA and CDR2 is SQIVND (reference sequence). There are 17 residues in the CDR3. CDR3 sequence reads: CASSPRGAPTSGNTIYF. CDR3 bases: TGTGCCAGTAGTCCCCGGGGAGCGCCCACCTCTGGAAACACCATATATTTT.

The chain employs TRBV2 and TRBJ2-1; D remains ambiguous. CDR1 SNHLY and CDR2 FYNNEI come from the germline V gene. This CDR3 contains 11 residues. Trimming left V 1 base short and J 7 bases short, with 2 bases between. CDR3 DNA: TGTGCCAGCAGTGAAGTGAATGAGCAGTTCTTC. It encodes CASSEVNEQFF.

The chain recombines TRBV10-2 with TRBJ2-7; D is uncertain. This CDR3 spans 12 amino acids. The V end was cut by 8 bases, the J end by 5 bases, with 13 bases between. Germline V gene lookup returns CDR1 WSHSY and CDR2 SAAADI. The CDR3 coding sequence is TGCGCCAGCGGAAGGGTCCCCCACGAGCAGTACTTC. It codes for CASGRVPHEQYF.

As for this clone: Other DNA sequences in the sample encode the same CDR3. The chain combines TRBV4-1 with TRBJ1-1; no clear D. The CDR3 covers 13 residues. Germline CDR1 is MGHRA and CDR2 is YSYEKL. The V gene lost 0 bases and the J gene lost 1 base, with 3 bases spanning the gap. Written as DNA, the CDR3 is TGCGCCAGCAGCCAAGACCGGAACACTGAAGCTTTCTTT. It is translated as CASSQDRNTEAFF.

J is TRBJ1-1 and V is TRBV5-1; 7 bases are a match to TRBD1. CDR3 length equals 16 residues. CDR1 is SGHRS, CDR2 YFSETQ, per germline. Losses at the gene ends were 2 bases for V and 0 bases for J; bases not matched to a gene: 7. In DNA form, the CDR3 reads TGCGCCAGCAGCTTCCGGACAGGAATCATGAACACTGAAGCTTTCTTT. Amino acid sequence: CASSFRTGIMNTEAFF.

The J gene is TRBJ2-1, the V gene TRBV6-6; 10 bases align to TRBD2. Germline CDR1 reads MNHNY; CDR2 reads SVGAGI (reference sequence). The V gene end was trimmed by 0 bases and the J gene end by 9 bases; junction bases not matched to a gene: 2. The CDR3 totals 14 residues. The CDR3 sequence is CASSYSGTSVEQFF. In DNA form, the CDR3 reads TGTGCCAGCAGTTACTCGGGGACTAGCGTTGAGCAGTTCTTC.

The rearrangement uses TRBV6-5 and TRBJ2-7, with 7 bases lining up with TRBD2. V shed 7 bases, J shed 6 bases, and the junction held 9 bases outside the gene matches. Germline loops: CDR1 MNHEY, CDR2 SVGAGI. The CDR3 consists of 13 residues. The CDR3 spells CASTQGLTGEQYF. The CDR3 DNA is TGTGCCAGCACCCAGGGACTAACGGGCGAGCAGTACTTC.

The chain links TRBV20-1 to TRBJ1-1; the D is unclear. Germline V gene lookup returns CDR1 DFQATT and CDR2 SNEGSKA (reference sequence). Trimming stripped 3 bases from V and 6 bases from J, with 8 bases between. This CDR3 contains 11 residues. The CDR3 nucleotides read TGCAGTGCTAGGGTTACCCCTGAAGCTTTCTTT. Amino acids: CSARVTPEAFF.

The V gene is TRBV13, the J gene TRBJ2-7, with D perhaps TRBD1 or TRBD2 (5 bases each). Germline V gene sequence: CDR1 PRHDT, CDR2 FYEKMQ (reference sequence). V was trimmed by 0 bases and J by 0 bases, leaving 9 bases between them. CDR3 length: 15 amino acids. This CDR3 reads CASSLGRGSSYEQYF. CDR3 sequence (DNA): TGTGCCAGCAGCTTAGGACGGGGCAGCTCCTACGAGCAGTACTTC.